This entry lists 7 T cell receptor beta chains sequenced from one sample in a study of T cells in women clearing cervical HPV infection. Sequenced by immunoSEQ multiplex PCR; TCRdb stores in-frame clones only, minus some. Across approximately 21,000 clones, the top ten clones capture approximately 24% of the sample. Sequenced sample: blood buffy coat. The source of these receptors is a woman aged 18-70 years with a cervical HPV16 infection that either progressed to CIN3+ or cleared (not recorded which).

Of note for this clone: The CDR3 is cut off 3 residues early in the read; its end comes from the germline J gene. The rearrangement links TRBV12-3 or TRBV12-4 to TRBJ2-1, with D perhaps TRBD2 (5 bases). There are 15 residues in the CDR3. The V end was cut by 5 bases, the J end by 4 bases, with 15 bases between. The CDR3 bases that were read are TGTGCCAGCAGTGCGGGTATGTCCATGTACAATGAG. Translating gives CASSAGMSMYNE. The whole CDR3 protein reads CASSAGMSMYNEQFF.

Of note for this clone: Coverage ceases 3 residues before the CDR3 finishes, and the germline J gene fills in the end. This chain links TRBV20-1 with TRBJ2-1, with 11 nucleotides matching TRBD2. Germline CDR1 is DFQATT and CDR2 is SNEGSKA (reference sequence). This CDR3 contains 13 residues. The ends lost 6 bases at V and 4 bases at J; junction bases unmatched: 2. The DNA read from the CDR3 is TGCAGTGCCCTAGCGGGAGGATACAATGAG. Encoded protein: CSALAGGYNE. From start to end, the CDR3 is CSALAGGYNEQFF.

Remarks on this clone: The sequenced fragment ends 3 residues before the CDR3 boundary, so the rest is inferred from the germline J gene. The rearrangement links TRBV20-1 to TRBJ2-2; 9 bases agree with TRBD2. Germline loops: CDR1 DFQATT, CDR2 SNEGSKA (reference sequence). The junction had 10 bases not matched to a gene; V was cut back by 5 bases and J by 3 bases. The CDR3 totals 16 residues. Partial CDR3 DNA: TGCAGTGCTCTCGTAGCTAGCGGGAAATACACCGGGGAG. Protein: CSALVASGKYTGE. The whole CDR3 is CSALVASGKYTGELFF.

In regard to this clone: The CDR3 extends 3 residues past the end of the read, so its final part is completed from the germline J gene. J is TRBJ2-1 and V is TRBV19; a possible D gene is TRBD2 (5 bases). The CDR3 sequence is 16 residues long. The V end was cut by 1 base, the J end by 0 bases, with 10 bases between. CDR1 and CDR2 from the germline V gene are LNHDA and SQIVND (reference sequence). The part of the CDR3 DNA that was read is TGTGCCAGTAGTATAGGGAGCGGAGGCTCCTACAATGAG. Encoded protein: CASSIGSGGSYNE. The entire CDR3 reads CASSIGSGGSYNEQFF.

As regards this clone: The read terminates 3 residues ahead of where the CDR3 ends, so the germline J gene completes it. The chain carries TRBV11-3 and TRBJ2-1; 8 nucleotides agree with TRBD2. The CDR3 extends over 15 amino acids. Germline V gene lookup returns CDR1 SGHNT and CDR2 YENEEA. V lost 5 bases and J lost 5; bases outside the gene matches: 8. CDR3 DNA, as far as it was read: TGTGCCAGCAGCGCCACCGGGACTAGGAACAATGAG. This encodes CASSATGTRNNE. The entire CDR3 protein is CASSATGTRNNEQFF.

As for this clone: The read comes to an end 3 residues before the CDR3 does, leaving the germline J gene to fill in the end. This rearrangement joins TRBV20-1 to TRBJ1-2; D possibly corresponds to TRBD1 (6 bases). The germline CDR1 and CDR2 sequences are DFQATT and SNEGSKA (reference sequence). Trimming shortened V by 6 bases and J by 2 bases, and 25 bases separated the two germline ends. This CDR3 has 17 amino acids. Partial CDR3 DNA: TGCAGTGCCAGAAACTCGATGAAACAGGGAAAAAACTATGGC. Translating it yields CSARNSMKQGKNYG. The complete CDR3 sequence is CSARNSMKQGKNYGYTF.

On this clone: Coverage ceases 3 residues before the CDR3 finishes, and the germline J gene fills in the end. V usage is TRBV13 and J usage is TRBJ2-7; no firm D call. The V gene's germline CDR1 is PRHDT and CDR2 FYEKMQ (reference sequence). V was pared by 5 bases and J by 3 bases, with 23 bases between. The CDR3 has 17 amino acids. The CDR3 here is CASSPRMATTQNYEQYF. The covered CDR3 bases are TGTGCCAGCAGCCCCAGAATGGCAACCACGCAAAACTACGAG.